Below are 26 T cell receptor beta chains sequenced from a single sample in a study of memory CD4+ T cells and cytomegalovirus serostatus. The table came from immunoSEQ multiplex PCR; TCRdb's copy has only in-frame clones and leaves some out. The sample includes under 75,000 clones, around 82% of them seen just once. Single viable CD3+CD4+CD8-CD45RO+ cells were sorted as the memory CD4+ T cells. The sample consisted of memory CD4+ T cells from blood. The source of these receptors is an adult in good health and CMV-seronegative. Some clones in this sample may be carry-over from other donors' samples.

The chain links TRBV29-1 to TRBJ2-5; tentative D call: TRBD2 (6 bases). Trimming left V 7 bases short and J 9 bases short, with 18 bases between. Germline V CDR1 and CDR2: SQVTM, ANQGSEA. CDR3 length: 12 residues. The CDR3: CSASTGPGAQYF. The CDR3 region has the DNA TGCAGCGCCTCAACCGGGCCGGGGGCCCAGTACTTC. The variable domain in full, with the rest retrieved from reference TRBV29-1 and TRBJ2-5, is SAVISQKPSRDICQRGTSLTIQCQVDSQVTMMFWYRQQPGQSLTLIATANQGSEATYESGFVIDKFPISRPNLTFSTLTVSNMSPEDSSIYLCSASTGPGAQYFGPGTRLLVL.

The rearrangement links TRBV19 to TRBJ2-2; possible D gene TRBD2, 5 bases. The length of the CDR3 is 14 residues. Germline CDR1 is LNHDA and CDR2 is SQIVND (reference sequence). The V end lost 5 bases, the J end lost 4 bases, and 11 bases lay between the germline ends. CDR3 region: CASSEDSATGELFF. Written as DNA, the CDR3 is TGTGCCAGTAGTGAGGACTCCGCCACCGGGGAGCTGTTTTTT. Complete variable domain (other parts from reference TRBV19 and TRBJ2-2): DGGITQSPKYLFRKEGQNVTLSCEQNLNHDAMYWYRQDPGQGLRLIYYSQIVNDFQKGDIAEGYSVSREKKESFPLTVTSAQKNPTAFYLCASSEDSATGELFFGEGSRLTVL.

CDR3 sequence: CASTGLAVETQYF. The CDR3 region has the DNA TGTGCCAGCACGGGACTAGCGGTAGAGACCCAGTACTTC. V is TRBV5-6 and J is TRBJ2-5, with TRBD2 matching over 11 bases. V lost 6 bases to trimming and J lost 4 bases; unmatched junction nucleotides: 2. The CDR3 spans 13 residues. The germline V gene encodes CDR1 SGHDT and CDR2 YYEEEE. The variable domain in full, completed from reference TRBV5-6 and TRBJ2-5, reads DAGVTQSPTHLIKTRGQQVTLRCSPKSGHDTVSWYQQALGQGPQFIFQYYEEEERQRGNFPDRFSGHQFPNYSSELNVNALLLGDSALYLCASTGLAVETQYFGPGTRLLVL.

This rearrangement joins TRBV12-5 to TRBJ2-1; D is perhaps TRBD2 (5 bases). The V and J ends lost 2 bases and 9 bases respectively, with 8 bases between them. The CDR3 is made up of 12 amino acids. Germline-derived CDR1 and CDR2 are LGHNT and FRNRAP. The CDR3 reads CASGLFGSEQFF. The CDR3 DNA is TGTGCTAGTGGTTTGTTTGGGAGTGAGCAGTTCTTC.

This clone came up a few times. V usage is TRBV6-6 and J usage is TRBJ1-2; tentative D call: TRBD1 (6 bases). V lost 2 bases and J 1 base, leaving 11 bases between the germline ends. The CDR3 runs to 15 residues. From germline, CDR1 is MNHNY and CDR2 SVGAGI (reference sequence). The CDR3 bases are TGTGCCAGCAGTTACAGGGGGTCCCATAACTATGGCTACACCTTC. Translated: CASSYRGSHNYGYTF.

This chain links TRBV2 with TRBJ2-1; TRBD1 matches at 9 bases. The CDR3 runs to 15 residues. Trimming took 6 bases from V and 4 from J; bases not matched to a gene: 7. Germline CDR1 is SNHLY and CDR2 is FYNNEI. The CDR3 loop reads CASSATGGGYNEQFF. CDR3 DNA: TGTGCCAGCAGCGCAACAGGGGGCGGATACAATGAGCAGTTCTTC.

The chain links TRBV29-1 to TRBJ2-3, with D unresolved. Looked up from germline, CDR1 is SQVTM and CDR2 is ANQGSEA. This CDR3 is built from 13 residues. V lost 5 bases and J 1 base, leaving 10 bases between the germline ends. DNA of the CDR3: TGCAGCGTTAGTAAACGGGGCACAGATACGCAGTATTTT. Translating it yields CSVSKRGTDTQYF.

The gene calls are TRBV7-2 and TRBJ1-1; perhaps TRBD1 as D (5 bases). CDR1 is SGHTA, CDR2 FQGNSA, per germline. The CDR3 has 14 residues. The CDR3 is CAVSPTLRGPEAFF. DNA for the CDR3: TGTGCGGTCAGCCCAACTCTGAGGGGACCTGAAGCTTTCTTT.

The chain joins TRBV28 to TRBJ2-2, with D uncertain. The CDR3 contains 14 residues. Germline CDR1 reads MDHEN; CDR2 reads SYDVKM. V lost 2 bases to trimming and J lost 1 base, with 5 bases between them. CDR3 amino acids: CASSLPVNTGELFF. The CDR3 nucleotides are TGTGCCAGCAGTTTACCAGTGAACACCGGGGAGCTGTTTTTT.

The chain links TRBV10-3 to TRBJ2-2; TRBD2 matches at 7 bases. Germline lookup yields CDR1 ENHRY and CDR2 SYGVKD. The CDR3 has 14 amino acids. V was pared by 8 bases and J by 3 bases, with 6 bases of the junction left unmatched. CDR3 DNA sequence: TGTGCCATCCGGGAAAGCGGGGACACCGGGGAGCTGTTTTTT. Translating it yields CAIRESGDTGELFF.

The gene calls are TRBV7-9 and TRBJ2-3; TRBD1 matches at 7 bases. Germline CDR1 is SEHNR and CDR2 is FQNEAQ (reference sequence). With 4 bases clipped from V and 13 bases from J, the junction kept 8 bases outside the gene matches. The CDR3 totals 12 residues. The CDR3 region has the DNA TGTGCCAGCAGCTCCCGACAGGGCCACGAGTATTTT. Amino acid sequence: CASSSRQGHEYF.

The rearrangement joins TRBV19 to TRBJ1-4; 8 bases agree with TRBD1. Germline CDR1 reads LNHDA; CDR2 reads SQIVND (reference sequence). V lost 4 bases, J lost 7 bases, and 8 bases stayed unmatched. This CDR3 comprises 15 residues. In DNA form, the CDR3 reads TGTGCCAGTAGTACCGGCAGGACAGGGTCTGAAAAACTGTTTTTT. Translating it yields CASSTGRTGSEKLFF.

The rearrangement joins TRBV7-9 to TRBJ2-7; D call uncertain. The CDR3 sequence is 13 residues long. Trimming removed 4 bases from V and 5 bases from J, with 12 bases in between. Germline V gene lookup returns CDR1 SEHNR and CDR2 FQNEAQ (reference sequence). For the CDR3, the DNA is TGTGCCAGCAGCTCGGAGCGCTACAACGAGCAGTACTTC. It yields the protein CASSSERYNEQYF.

The rearrangement uses TRBV6-1 and TRBJ1-5; 8 bases align to TRBD1. The V and J ends lost 4 bases and 10 bases, in that order; junction bases with no gene match: 9. Germline-derived CDR1 and CDR2 are MNHNS and SASEGT. The CDR3 contains 14 residues. CDR3 sequence (DNA): TGTGCCAGCAGTGCGACAGGGGACGCGGGACCCCAGCATTTT. Encoded protein: CASSATGDAGPQHF.

V usage is TRBV6-5 and J usage is TRBJ2-2; D is undetermined. V lost 4 bases and J 8 bases, leaving 8 bases between the germline ends. The CDR3 runs to 12 residues. Germline V CDR1 and CDR2: MNHEY, SVGAGI. The CDR3 is CASSLKQGELFF. The CDR3 DNA sequence: TGTGCCAGCAGTTTGAAACAGGGGGAGCTGTTTTTT.

The J gene is TRBJ1-1, the V gene TRBV28; 7 bases line up with TRBD1. Per the germline V gene, CDR1 is MDHEN and CDR2 is SYDVKM. V lost 4 bases and J lost 3; bases outside the gene matches: 8. The CDR3 contains 15 residues. CDR3 region: CASSSTRRGHTEAFF. CDR3 bases: TGTGCCAGCAGTTCAACTAGAAGGGGGCACACTGAAGCTTTCTTT.

The rearrangement joins TRBV30 to TRBJ2-7; maybe TRBD1 (7 bases). Trimming took 1 base from V and 6 from J, leaving 10 bases between them. Germline lookup yields CDR1 GTSNPN and CDR2 SVGIG (reference sequence). This CDR3 has 12 residues. The CDR3 bases are TGTGCCTGGAGTGCAGGGGGGCCCGAGCAGTACTTC. This encodes CAWSAGGPEQYF.

For the CDR3, the DNA is TGTGCCAGCAGCTCCCGAGACGGGACAGGGAATGGCTACACCTTC. Its translation: CASSSRDGTGNGYTF. The chain uses TRBV5-6 and TRBJ1-2; the match to TRBD1 covers 9 bases. The length of the CDR3 is 15 residues. Germline V gives CDR1 SGHDT, CDR2 YYEEEE. The J segment lost 6 bases and the V segment lost 3 bases, leaving 9 bases of the junction unmatched.

This chain connects TRBV11-3 to TRBJ2-1, with 7 positions matching TRBD1. V dropped 6 bases and J dropped 4; count of bases not matched to a gene: 9. Germline V lookup: CDR1 SGHNT, CDR2 YENEEA. The CDR3 runs 15 residues. CDR3 DNA sequence: TGTGCCAGCAGTCCCTACAGGGGTTCTTACAATGAGCAGTTCTTC. Its protein is CASSPYRGSYNEQFF. The full variable domain, completed using reference TRBV11-3 and TRBJ2-1, is EAGVVQSPRYKIIEKKQPVAFWCNPISGHNTLYWYLQNLGQGPELLIRYENEEAVDDSQLPKDRFSAERLKGVDSTLKIQPAELGDSAVYLCASSPYRGSYNEQFFGPGTRLTVL.

This clone was seen a handful of times. DNA for the CDR3: TGTGCCAGCAGCTTAGCTCGTTCACCCCTCCACTTT. Protein: CASSLARSPLHF. J is TRBJ1-6 and V is TRBV7-2; D gene uncertain. V lost 0 bases to trimming and J lost 9 bases, with 3 bases between them. The CDR3 loop spans 12 amino acids. CDR1 SGHTA and CDR2 FQGNSA come from the germline V gene.

The chain carries TRBV30 and TRBJ2-3, with no clear D. The germline V gene encodes CDR1 GTSNPN and CDR2 SVGIG (reference sequence). There are 14 residues in the CDR3. V shed 2 bases and J shed 5 bases, with 14 bases lying between them. CDR3 sequence reads: CAWSRGGAEDTQYF. As DNA, the CDR3 is TGTGCCTGGAGTAGAGGTGGAGCTGAAGATACGCAGTATTTT.

V is TRBV7-2 and J is TRBJ2-1, with TRBD1 identical over 9 bases. This CDR3 is 16 amino acids long. Germline V gene lookup returns CDR1 SGHTA and CDR2 FQGNSA. After removal of 5 bases from V and 5 bases from J, the junction contained 10 bases not matched to a gene. The CDR3 protein is CASSPRQGGSHNEQFF. DNA for the CDR3: TGTGCCAGCAGCCCCAGACAGGGGGGGAGTCACAATGAGCAGTTCTTC.

This clone came up a few times. The chain is built from TRBV7-2 and TRBJ2-2; no firm D call. CDR3 length: 16 amino acids. Trimming cost V 2 bases and J 2 bases, with 12 bases left between them. Germline V CDR1 and CDR2: SGHTA, FQGNSA. The DNA of the CDR3 is TGTGCCAGCAGCTTATGGAGCAGGCCAAACACCGGGGAGCTGTTTTTT. Protein product: CASSLWSRPNTGELFF.

The chain has TRBV29-1 and TRBJ2-7, with D perhaps matching TRBD2 (5 bases). Germline lookup yields CDR1 SQVTM and CDR2 ANQGSEA. CDR3 size: 12 residues. V lost 8 bases and J 6 bases, leaving 17 bases between the germline ends. Here the CDR3 reads CSTRGNSGEQYF. In DNA, the CDR3 is TGCAGCACACGGGGTAACTCGGGCGAGCAGTACTTC.

CDR3 protein: CASSGVTREPQHF. CDR3 DNA sequence: TGCGCCAGCAGTGGTGTAACGAGGGAGCCCCAGCATTTT. The V and J genes are TRBV10-2 and TRBJ1-5; D call uncertain. CDR3 size: 13 residues. From germline, CDR1 is WSHSY and CDR2 SAAADI. V was cut by 4 bases and J by 8 bases, with 12 bases left in between.

J is TRBJ2-5 and V is TRBV14, with D possibly matching TRBD2 (6 bases). The CDR3 is made up of 15 amino acids. Germline assignment: CDR1 SGHDN and CDR2 FVKESK. The V end lost 0 bases, the J end lost 8 bases, and 16 bases lay between the germline ends. The CDR3 protein is CASSQDASNGRTQYF. In nucleotides, the CDR3 is TGTGCCAGCAGCCAAGATGCGAGCAACGGGAGAACCCAGTACTTC. Drawing the rest from reference TRBV14 and TRBJ2-5, the complete variable domain is EAGVTQFPSHSVIEKGQTVTLRCDPISGHDNLYWYRRVMGKEIKFLLHFVKESKQDESGMPNNRFLAERTGGTYSTLKVQPAELEDSGVYFCASSQDASNGRTQYFGPGTRLLVL.